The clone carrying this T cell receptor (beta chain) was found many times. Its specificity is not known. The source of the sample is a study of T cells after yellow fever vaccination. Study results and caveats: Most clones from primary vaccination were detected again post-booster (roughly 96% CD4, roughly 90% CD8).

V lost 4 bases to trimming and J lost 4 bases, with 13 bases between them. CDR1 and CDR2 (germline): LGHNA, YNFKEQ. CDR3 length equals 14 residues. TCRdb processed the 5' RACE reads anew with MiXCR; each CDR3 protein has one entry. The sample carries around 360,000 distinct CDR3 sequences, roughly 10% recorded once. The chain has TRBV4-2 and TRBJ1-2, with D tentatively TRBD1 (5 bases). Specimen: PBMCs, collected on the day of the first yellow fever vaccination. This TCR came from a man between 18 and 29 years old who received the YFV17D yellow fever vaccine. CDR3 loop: CASSPQGPSYGYTF. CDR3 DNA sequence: TGTGCCAGCAGCCCCCAGGGTCCGAGCTATGGCTACACCTTC.